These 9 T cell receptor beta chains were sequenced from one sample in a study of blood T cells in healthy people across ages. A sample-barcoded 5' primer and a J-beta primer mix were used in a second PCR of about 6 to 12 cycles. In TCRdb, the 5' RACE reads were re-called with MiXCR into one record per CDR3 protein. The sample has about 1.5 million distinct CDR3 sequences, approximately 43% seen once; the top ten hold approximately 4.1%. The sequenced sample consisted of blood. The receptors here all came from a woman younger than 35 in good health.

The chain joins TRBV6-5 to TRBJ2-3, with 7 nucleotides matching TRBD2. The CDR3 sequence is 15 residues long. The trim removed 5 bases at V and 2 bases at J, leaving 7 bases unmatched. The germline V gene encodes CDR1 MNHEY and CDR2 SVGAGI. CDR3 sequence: CASSPGTINTDTQYF. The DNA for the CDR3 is TGTGCCAGCAGTCCGGGGACTATCAACACAGATACGCAGTATTTT.

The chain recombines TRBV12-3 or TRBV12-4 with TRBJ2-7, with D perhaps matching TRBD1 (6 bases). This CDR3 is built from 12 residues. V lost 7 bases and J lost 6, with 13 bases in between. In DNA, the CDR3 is TGTGCCAGCACCGAACAGGGCGGCGAGCAGTACTTC. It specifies CASTEQGGEQYF.

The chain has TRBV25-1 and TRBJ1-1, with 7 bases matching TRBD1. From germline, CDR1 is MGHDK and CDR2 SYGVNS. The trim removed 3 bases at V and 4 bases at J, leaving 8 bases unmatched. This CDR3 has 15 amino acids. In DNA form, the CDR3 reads TGTGCCAGCAGTGACCCCATCGGGACAGCCACTGAAGCTTTCTTT. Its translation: CASSDPIGTATEAFF.

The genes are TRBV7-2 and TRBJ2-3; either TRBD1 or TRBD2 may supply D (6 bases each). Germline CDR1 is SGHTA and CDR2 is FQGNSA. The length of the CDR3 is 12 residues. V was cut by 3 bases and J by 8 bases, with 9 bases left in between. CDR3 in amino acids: CASSFPGATQYF. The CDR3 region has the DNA TGTGCCAGCAGCTTCCCGGGGGCTACGCAGTATTTT.

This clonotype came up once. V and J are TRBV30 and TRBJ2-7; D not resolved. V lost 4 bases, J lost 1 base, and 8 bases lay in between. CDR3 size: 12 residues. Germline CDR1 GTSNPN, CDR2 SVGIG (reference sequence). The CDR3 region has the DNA TGTGCCTGGATTGTGACATCCTACGAGCAGTACTTC. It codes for CAWIVTSYEQYF.

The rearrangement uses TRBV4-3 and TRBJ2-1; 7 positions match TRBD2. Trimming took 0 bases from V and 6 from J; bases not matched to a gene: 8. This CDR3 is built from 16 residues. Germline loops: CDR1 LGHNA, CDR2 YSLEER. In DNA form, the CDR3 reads TGCGCCAGCAGCCAAGATGGGGCCGGGGGGTTCAATGAGCAGTTCTTC. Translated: CASSQDGAGGFNEQFF.

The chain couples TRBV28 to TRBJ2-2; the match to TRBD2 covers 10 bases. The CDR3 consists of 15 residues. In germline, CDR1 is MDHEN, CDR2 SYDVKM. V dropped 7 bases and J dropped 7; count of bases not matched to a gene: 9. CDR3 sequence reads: CASTPLAGVHGELFF. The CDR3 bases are TGTGCCAGCACCCCCCTAGCGGGAGTTCACGGGGAGCTGTTTTTT.

The CDR3 protein is CASSSGWQGITEAFF. The CDR3 nucleotides read TGTGCCAGCAGCTCGGGTTGGCAGGGAATCACTGAAGCTTTCTTT. V and J are TRBV7-9 and TRBJ1-1, with D perhaps TRBD1 (5 bases). V gave up 4 bases and J gave up 4 bases, with 16 bases separating them. CDR1 and CDR2 from the germline V gene are SEHNR and FQNEAQ (reference sequence). The CDR3 extends over 15 amino acids.

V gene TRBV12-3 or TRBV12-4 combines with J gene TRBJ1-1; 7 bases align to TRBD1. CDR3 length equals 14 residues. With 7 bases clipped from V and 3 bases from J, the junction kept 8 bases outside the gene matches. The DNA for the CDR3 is TGTGCCAGCACCCTAACAGGGGCGCACACTGAAGCTTTCTTT. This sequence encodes CASTLTGAHTEAFF.